Shown below are 28 T cell receptor beta chains from a single sample sequenced in a study of OX40 agonist ivuxolimab in advanced cancers. Profiled with immunoSEQ multiplex PCR; TCRdb holds only in-frame clones, not every one. The repertoire holds about 55,000 clones, with around 86% as singletons. The sample in question was CD4+ or CD8+ T cells sorted from blood, obtained in a trial of the OX40 agonist ivuxolimab. The receptors shown here come from an adult with an advanced solid tumor such as melanoma, head and neck, liver or kidney cancer.

This chain connects TRBV28 to TRBJ2-4; D might be TRBD2 (5 bases). The CDR3 is 14 amino acids. V shed 7 bases and J shed 0 bases, with 10 bases lying between them. Germline loops: CDR1 MDHEN, CDR2 SYDVKM. CDR3 sequence: CASTAGLAKNIQYF. As DNA, the CDR3 is TGTGCCAGCACCGCCGGACTAGCCAAAAACATTCAGTACTTC. Drawing the rest from reference TRBV28 and TRBJ2-4, the complete variable domain is DVKVTQSSRYLVKRTGEKVFLECVQDMDHENMFWYRQDPGLGLRLIYFSYDVKMKEKGDIPEGYSVSREKKERFSLILESASTNQTSMYLCASTAGLAKNIQYFGAGTRLSVL.

This sequence joins TRBV7-2 and TRBJ2-1; D might be TRBD1 (5 bases). The CDR3 consists of 15 residues. V lost 7 bases and J lost 6, with 19 bases in between. CDR1 and CDR2 (germline): SGHTA, FQGNSA. The CDR3 protein is CASTGPRVRLNEQFF. The CDR3 DNA reads TGTGCCAGCACCGGTCCCAGGGTTAGACTCAATGAGCAGTTCTTC.

This clone came up once. The chain joins TRBV25-1 to TRBJ1-1; 7 nucleotides agree with TRBD1. Looked up from germline, CDR1 is MGHDK and CDR2 is SYGVNS. The CDR3 has 13 residues. V was clipped by 4 bases and J by 4 bases; unmatched bases: 3. CDR3 in amino acids: CASSVQGSTEAFF. For the CDR3, the DNA is TGTGCCAGCAGTGTACAGGGGTCCACTGAAGCTTTCTTT.

V is TRBV7-2 and J is TRBJ2-1; D not certain. CDR1 SGHTA and CDR2 FQGNSA come from the germline V gene. This CDR3 is built from 13 residues. V was pared by 1 base and J by 3 bases, with 4 bases between. This CDR3 reads CASSLDNYNEQFF. The DNA for the CDR3 is TGTGCCAGCAGCTTAGATAACTACAATGAGCAGTTCTTC.

This chain connects TRBV5-1 to TRBJ2-3, with 9 bases identical to TRBD1. The CDR3 length is 15 residues. Germline CDR1 SGHRS, CDR2 YFSETQ. Trimming removed 0 bases from V and 1 base from J; junction bases left unmatched: 0. The CDR3 spells CASSLDRGRTDTQYF. Written as DNA, the CDR3 is TGCGCCAGCAGCTTGGACAGGGGGCGCACAGATACGCAGTATTTT.

The CDR3 loop reads CASSSPRDYPRLLETQYF. CDR3 nucleotide sequence: TGCGCCAGCAGCTCCCCCCGGGACTATCCGAGATTATTGGAGACCCAGTACTTC. The chain links TRBV5-1 to TRBJ2-5; 7 bases agree with TRBD2. The CDR3 has 18 residues. V gave up 3 bases and J gave up 5 bases; unmatched junction bases: 19. From germline, CDR1 is SGHRS and CDR2 YFSETQ.

The chain uses TRBV6-1 and TRBJ2-7, with 12 bases lining up with TRBD2. The CDR3 is 16 amino acids. Germline trimming cut 4 bases from V and 2 bases from J; bases unmatched to any gene: 6. Germline CDR1 MNHNS, CDR2 SASEGT. The CDR3 region has the DNA TGTGCCAGCAGTGGATTTGGACTAGCGGGACCCTACGAGCAGTACTTC. Its protein product is CASSGFGLAGPYEQYF.

V and J are TRBV7-6 and TRBJ1-1, with D unclear. This CDR3 is 15 amino acids long. V lost 2 bases and J lost 0, with 10 bases in between. CDR1 and CDR2 from the germline V gene are SGHVS and FNYEAQ. The CDR3 protein is CASSLNPDLNTEAFF. The CDR3 nucleotides read TGTGCCAGCAGCTTAAACCCGGACTTGAACACTGAAGCTTTCTTT.

This clone occurred once. The chain has TRBV7-2 and TRBJ2-3; no clear D. Germline CDR1 reads SGHTA; CDR2 reads FQGNSA. The CDR3 spans 15 residues. The V gene lost 5 bases and the J gene lost 0 bases, with 12 bases spanning the gap. This CDR3 is CASSRARPSTDTQYF. CDR3 in DNA: TGTGCCAGCAGCCGAGCTAGACCTAGCACAGATACGCAGTATTTT.

The gene calls are TRBV29-1 and TRBJ2-1; D could derive from TRBD1 or TRBD2 (5 bases each). This CDR3 has 14 amino acids. V lost 2 bases to trimming and J lost 6 bases, with 14 bases between them. Germline-derived CDR1 and CDR2 are SQVTM and ANQGSEA. CDR3 coding DNA: TGCAGCGTTGAAAGGGACGGAGTACGCAATGAGCAGTTCTTC. It yields the protein CSVERDGVRNEQFF.

To note about this clone: The junction departs from germline at one end; a sequencing error may be responsible. The chain couples TRBV6-1 to TRBJ2-7; TRBD2 is a possible D gene (5 bases). This CDR3 comprises 16 residues. CDR1 and CDR2 from the germline V gene are MNHNS and SASEGT. The CDR3 region is CASSEGASLERVKHSF. For the CDR3, the DNA is TGTGCCAGCAGTGAAGGCGCGAGCCTAGAGAGGGTTAAACATTCCTTC.

This chain uses TRBV18 with TRBJ2-7; D is ambiguous. CDR1 and CDR2 (germline): KGHSH, LQKENI. The CDR3 totals 12 residues. V was shortened by 3 bases and J by 2 bases, with 5 bases between the two germline ends. The CDR3, as DNA: TGTGCCAGCTCACCGGACGCCTACGAGCAGTACTTC. This codes for CASSPDAYEQYF. The variable domain in full, with the rest retrieved from reference TRBV18 and TRBJ2-7, is NAGVMQNPRHLVRRRGQEARLRCSPMKGHSHVYWYRQLPEEGLKFMVYLQKENIIDESGMPKERFSAEFPKEGPSILRIQQVVRGDSAAYFCASSPDAYEQYFGPGTRLTVT.

The chain uses TRBV30 and TRBJ1-5, with 7 bases that match TRBD1. The V gene end was trimmed by 3 bases and the J gene end by 0 bases; junction bases not matched to a gene: 2. In germline, CDR1 is GTSNPN, CDR2 SVGIG (reference sequence). The CDR3 has 14 amino acids. As DNA, the CDR3 is TGTGCCTGGAGCGAGGGGGCTAGCAATCAGCCCCAGCATTTT. It yields the protein CAWSEGASNQPQHF.

The rearrangement uses TRBV18 and TRBJ2-5; 8 nucleotides match TRBD1. Germline CDR1 KGHSH, CDR2 LQKENI. This CDR3 is built from 15 residues. V shed 2 bases and J 0 bases; nucleotides not matched to a gene: 2. In DNA, the CDR3 is TGTGCCAGCTCACCAAGCAGGGGGCACCAAGAGACCCAGTACTTC. This gives the protein CASSPSRGHQETQYF.

The V and J genes are TRBV9 and TRBJ2-1; 8 bases agree with TRBD1. The germline V gene has CDR1 SGDLS and CDR2 YYNGEE. The CDR3 has 15 amino acids. V was pared by 4 bases and J by 0 bases, with 3 bases of the junction left unmatched. The CDR3 bases are TGTGCCAGCAGCTGGACAGGGAGCTCCTACAATGAGCAGTTCTTC. Protein: CASSWTGSSYNEQFF.

V and J are TRBV25-1 and TRBJ1-4; the D is unclear. The CDR3 runs 12 residues. Germline CDR1 and CDR2: MGHDK and SYGVNS. V lost 6 bases and J 4 bases, leaving 6 bases between the germline ends. The CDR3 DNA reads TGTGCCAGCAGCCGAATTAATGAAAAACTGTTTTTT. This sequence encodes CASSRINEKLFF.

This chain links TRBV18 with TRBJ1-2; D gene ambiguous. CDR3 length equals 12 residues. Trimming took 2 bases from V and 2 from J, leaving 3 bases between them. The germline V gene encodes CDR1 KGHSH and CDR2 LQKENI. The CDR3, as DNA: TGTGCCAGCTCACCAGGGAACTATGGCTACACCTTC. The encoded protein is CASSPGNYGYTF. Drawing the rest from reference TRBV18 and TRBJ1-2, the complete variable domain is NAGVMQNPRHLVRRRGQEARLRCSPMKGHSHVYWYRQLPEEGLKFMVYLQKENIIDESGMPKERFSAEFPKEGPSILRIQQVVRGDSAAYFCASSPGNYGYTFGSGTRLTVV.

This chain connects TRBV7-9 to TRBJ2-3; D is perhaps TRBD2 (6 bases). The CDR3 has 17 amino acids. Germline V lookup: CDR1 SEHNR, CDR2 FQNEAQ (reference sequence). V was shortened by 1 base and J by 2 bases, with 16 bases between the two germline ends. Here the CDR3 reads CASSLGGGAHATDTQYF. The CDR3 nucleotides read TGTGCCAGCAGCTTAGGTGGAGGGGCACACGCCACAGATACGCAGTATTTT.

V is TRBV5-1 and J is TRBJ1-5; 7 bases are shared with TRBD1. Per germline, CDR1 SGHRS and CDR2 YFSETQ. V trimming: 4 bases; J trimming: 4 bases; junction bases outside the gene matches: 5. The CDR3 length is 14 residues. In DNA form, the CDR3 reads TGCGCCAGCAGCCAGGGGGGACAGAATCAGCCCCAGCATTTT. This translates into CASSQGGQNQPQHF.

This chain connects TRBV19 to TRBJ2-1; D might be TRBD2 (5 bases). V lost 10 bases and J 8 bases, leaving 18 bases between the germline ends. The CDR3 is 13 amino acids. Germline CDR1 LNHDA, CDR2 SQIVND (reference sequence). The CDR3 sequence is CATQAGPRDEQFF. DNA of the CDR3: TGTGCCACCCAGGCGGGCCCCCGGGATGAGCAGTTCTTC. Complete variable domain (other parts from reference TRBV19 and TRBJ2-1): DGGITQSPKYLFRKEGQNVTLSCEQNLNHDAMYWYRQDPGQGLRLIYYSQIVNDFQKGDIAEGYSVSREKKESFPLTVTSAQKNPTAFYLCATQAGPRDEQFFGPGTRLTVL.

This rearrangement joins TRBV27 to TRBJ2-3; the match to TRBD2 covers 15 bases. Germline CDR1 reads MNHEY; CDR2 reads SMNVEV (reference sequence). The ends lost 2 bases at V and 1 base at J; junction bases unmatched: 13. The CDR3 spans 21 residues. CDR3 sequence (DNA): TGTGCCAGCAGTTTAGGTATAGCGGGACTAGCGGGAGGCTGGCGCACAGATACGCAGTATTTT. Translating gives CASSLGIAGLAGGWRTDTQYF.

This clone was picked up one time. The junction does not match germline at one end; this may be a read error. The chain has TRBV7-7 and TRBJ2-1, with 10 positions matching TRBD2. This CDR3 spans 16 amino acids. The V gene's germline CDR1 is SSHAT and CDR2 FNYEAQ (reference sequence). In DNA form, the CDR3 reads TGTGCTAGCAGCTTAGAAGCGGGAGGGTCCTACAATGAGCAGTTCTTC. The encoded protein is CASSLEAGGSYNEQFF. The entire variable domain, with the rest obtained from reference TRBV7-7 and TRBJ2-1, is as follows: GAGVSQSPRYKVTKRGQDVTLRCDPISSHATLYWYQQALGQGPEFLTYFNYEAQPDKSGLPSDRFSAERPEGSISTLTIQRTEQRDSAMYRCASSLEAGGSYNEQFFGPGTRLTVL.

The chain combines TRBV18 with TRBJ2-7, with D possibly being TRBD1 or TRBD2 (5 bases each). V gave up 2 bases and J gave up 3 bases, with 14 bases separating them. CDR3 length: 15 amino acids. Germline V gene data show CDR1 as KGHSH and CDR2 as LQKENI. CDR3 in amino acids: CASSPFEGSDYEQYF. The CDR3 DNA follows: TGTGCCAGCTCACCATTTGAGGGGAGTGACTACGAGCAGTACTTC.

V usage is TRBV4-2 and J usage is TRBJ2-2; tentative D call: TRBD2 (5 bases). The CDR3 is 15 amino acids. CDR1 and CDR2 (germline): LGHNA, YNFKEQ. Trimming took off 1 base at V and 1 base at J, with 7 bases between the two ends. The CDR3: CASSQGTQNTGELFF. In DNA, the CDR3 is TGTGCCAGCAGCCAAGGGACTCAGAACACCGGGGAGCTGTTTTTT.

This chain connects TRBV29-1 to TRBJ2-1; D is unresolved. This CDR3 region has 16 residues. V was clipped by 0 bases and J by 5 bases, with 17 bases between them. Germline V CDR1 and CDR2: SQVTM, ANQGSEA. CDR3 residues: CSVEDPKETRDNEQFF. The CDR3, as DNA: TGCAGCGTTGAAGATCCTAAAGAGACCCGCGACAATGAGCAGTTCTTC.

This rearrangement joins TRBV14 to TRBJ1-2; possibly TRBD1 for D (5 bases). V lost 1 base, J lost 4 bases, and 7 bases lay in between. The CDR3 length is 13 residues. CDR1 is SGHDN and CDR2 is FVKESK in the germline V gene. The CDR3 region has the DNA TGTGCCAGCAGCCAAGGAGACAGCTATGGCTACACCTTC. Amino acids: CASSQGDSYGYTF. The full variable domain, in which reference TRBV14 and TRBJ1-2 provide the parts outside the CDR3, is EAGVTQFPSHSVIEKGQTVTLRCDPISGHDNLYWYRRVMGKEIKFLLHFVKESKQDESGMPNNRFLAERTGGTYSTLKVQPAELEDSGVYFCASSQGDSYGYTFGSGTRLTVV.

This clone was observed a handful of times. CDR3 DNA: TGTGCCAGCAGTGTAAGGGAGGGCAATCAGCCCCAGCATTTT. This encodes CASSVREGNQPQHF. The V gene is TRBV2, the J gene TRBJ1-5; D uncertain. The CDR3 spans 14 residues. Per the germline V gene, CDR1 is SNHLY and CDR2 is FYNNEI. The V end lost 4 bases, the J end lost 2 bases, and 9 bases lay between the germline ends.

The chain has TRBV25-1 and TRBJ1-4; no clear D. The CDR3 is made up of 14 amino acids. Trimming pared 4 bases from V and 10 bases from J, leaving 16 bases between. Germline V gene data show CDR1 as MGHDK and CDR2 as SYGVNS. Here the CDR3 reads CASSASWPLGKLFF. The DNA of the CDR3 is TGTGCCAGCAGTGCATCCTGGCCCTTAGGAAAACTGTTTTTT.